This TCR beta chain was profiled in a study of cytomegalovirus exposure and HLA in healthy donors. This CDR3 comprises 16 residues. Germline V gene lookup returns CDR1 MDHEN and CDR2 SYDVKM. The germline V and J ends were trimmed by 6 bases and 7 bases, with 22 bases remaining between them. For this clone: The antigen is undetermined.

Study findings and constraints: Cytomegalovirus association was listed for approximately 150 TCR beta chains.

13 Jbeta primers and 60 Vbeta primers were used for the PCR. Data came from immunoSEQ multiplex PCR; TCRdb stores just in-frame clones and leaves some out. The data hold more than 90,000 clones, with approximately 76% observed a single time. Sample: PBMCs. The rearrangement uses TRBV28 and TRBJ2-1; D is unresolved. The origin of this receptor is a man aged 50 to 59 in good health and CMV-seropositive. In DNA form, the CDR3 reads TGTGCCAGCAGGCCCCCTGTAATAACCTTTCGGAATGAGCAGTTCTTC. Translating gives CASRPPVITFRNEQFF.